This T cell receptor (beta chain) is from a study of blood T cells in healthy people across ages. This clonotype came up a few times. A sample-barcoded 5' primer and a J-beta primer mix were used in a second PCR of about 7 to 11 cycles. One entry per CDR3 protein results from TCRdb running MiXCR on the 5' RACE reads. This repertoire shows under 2,000,000 distinct CDR3 sequences, roughly 52% found once; its top ten account for roughly 2%. Specimen: blood. The TCR originated in a woman aged 35 to 49 in good health.

In DNA, the CDR3 is TGTGCCAGCAGTTCGACTGCCCCGCGTATCACTGAAGCTTTCTTT. Amino acid sequence: CASSSTAPRITEAFF. The V gene is TRBV6-5, the J gene TRBJ1-1; D unclear. Looked up from germline, CDR1 is MNHEY and CDR2 is SVGAGI. V shed 4 bases and J shed 4 bases, with 16 bases lying between them. CDR3 length equals 15 residues.